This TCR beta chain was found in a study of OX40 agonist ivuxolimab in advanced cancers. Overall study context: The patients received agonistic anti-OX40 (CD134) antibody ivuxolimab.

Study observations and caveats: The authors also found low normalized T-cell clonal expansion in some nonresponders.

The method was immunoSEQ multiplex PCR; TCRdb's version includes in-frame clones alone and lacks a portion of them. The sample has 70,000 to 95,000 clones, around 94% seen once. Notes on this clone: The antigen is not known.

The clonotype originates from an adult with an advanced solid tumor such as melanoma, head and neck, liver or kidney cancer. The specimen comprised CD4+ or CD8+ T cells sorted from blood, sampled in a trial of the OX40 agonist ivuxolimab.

As DNA, the CDR3 is TGCGCCAGCAGCCAAGATCAGGGTTCGGGGGGCTATGGCTACACCTTC. It encodes CASSQDQGSGGYGYTF. The rearrangement links TRBV4-1 to TRBJ1-2; D is possibly TRBD1 (5 bases). The CDR3 is 16 residues long. The V end was cut by 0 bases, the J end by 4 bases, with 15 bases between. CDR1 and CDR2 (germline): MGHRA, YSYEKL.